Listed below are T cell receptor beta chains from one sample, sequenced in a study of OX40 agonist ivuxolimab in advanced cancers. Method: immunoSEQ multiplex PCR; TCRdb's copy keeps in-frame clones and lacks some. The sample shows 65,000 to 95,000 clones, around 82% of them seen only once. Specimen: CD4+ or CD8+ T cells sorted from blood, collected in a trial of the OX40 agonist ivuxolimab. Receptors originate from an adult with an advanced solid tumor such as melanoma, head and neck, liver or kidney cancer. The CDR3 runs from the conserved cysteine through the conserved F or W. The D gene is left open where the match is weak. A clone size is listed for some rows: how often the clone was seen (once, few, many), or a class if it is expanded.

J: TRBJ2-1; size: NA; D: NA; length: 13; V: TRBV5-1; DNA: TGCGCCAGCAGCTCCGCTACTAGGGATGAGCAGTTCTTC; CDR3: CASSSATRDEQFF
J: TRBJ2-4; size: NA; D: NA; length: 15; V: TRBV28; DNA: TGTACCAGCAGTTTGGCAGTGCTAGCCAAAAACATTCAGTACTTC; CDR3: CTSSLAVLAKNIQYF
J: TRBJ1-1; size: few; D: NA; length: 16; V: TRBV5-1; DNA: TGCGCCAGCAGCTTGTATTCTCGTGGGACGAACACTGAAGCTTTCTTT; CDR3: CASSLYSRGTNTEAFF
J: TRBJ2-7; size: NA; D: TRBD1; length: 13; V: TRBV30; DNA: TGTGCCTGGAGTGAGGACAGGTATTACGAGCAGTACTTC; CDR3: CAWSEDRYYEQYF
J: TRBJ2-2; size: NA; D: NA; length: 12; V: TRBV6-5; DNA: TGTGCCAGCAGTATGAGGGGAGGGGAGCTGTTTTTT; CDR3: CASSMRGGELFF
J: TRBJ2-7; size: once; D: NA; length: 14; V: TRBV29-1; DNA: TGCAGCGTTGCTTCGACGGGGTTTGGGTACGAGCAGTACTTC; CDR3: CSVASTGFGYEQYF
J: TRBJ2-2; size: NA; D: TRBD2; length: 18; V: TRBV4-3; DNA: TGCGCCAGCAGCCAAGGGGCCGGGACTAGCGGGAGTAACGGGGAGCTGTTTTTT; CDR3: CASSQGAGTSGSNGELFF
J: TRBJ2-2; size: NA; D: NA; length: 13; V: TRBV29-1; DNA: TGCAGCGCCCGACGGGACGGTCGCGGGGAGCTGTTTTTT; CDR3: CSARRDGRGELFF
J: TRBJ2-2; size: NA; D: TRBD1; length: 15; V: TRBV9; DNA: TGTGCCAGCAGCGCTAGGACAGGGGAAACCGGGGAGCTGTTTTTT; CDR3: CASSARTGETGELFF
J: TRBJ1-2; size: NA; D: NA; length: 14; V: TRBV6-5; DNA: TGTGCCAGCAGACCGTCGGCGGGGAACTATGGCTACACCTTC; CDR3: CASRPSAGNYGYTF
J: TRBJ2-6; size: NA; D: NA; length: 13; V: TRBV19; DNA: TGTGCCAGTAGTACCCGTTCCAACGGGGGCCTGACTTTC; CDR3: CASSTRSNGGLTF
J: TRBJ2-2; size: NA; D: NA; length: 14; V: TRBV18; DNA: TGTGCCAGCTCACCGGGACAATCCACCGGGGAGCTGTTTTTT; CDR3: CASSPGQSTGELFF
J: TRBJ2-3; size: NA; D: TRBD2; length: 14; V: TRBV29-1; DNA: TGCAGCGCTAGACTAGCGGGAGGTTTAGATACGCAGTATTTT; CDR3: CSARLAGGLDTQYF
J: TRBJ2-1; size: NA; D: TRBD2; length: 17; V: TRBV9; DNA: TGTGCCAGCAGCGTAGCTGTGGGCGGGGGTAGCAGCAATGAGCAGTTCTTC; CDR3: CASSVAVGGGSSNEQFF
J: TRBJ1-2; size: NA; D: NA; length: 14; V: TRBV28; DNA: TGTGCCAGCAGGTGGCCAGGGGCGAGGTATGGCTACACCTTC; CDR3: CASRWPGARYGYTF
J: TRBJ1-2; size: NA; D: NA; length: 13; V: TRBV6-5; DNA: TGTGCCAGCAGCCCCGTGGGGGGAAATGGCTACACCTTC; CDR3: CASSPVGGNGYTF
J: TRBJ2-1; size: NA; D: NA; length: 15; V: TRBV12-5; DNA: TGTGCTAGTGGTTTGAACGGAAATGCCTACAATGAGCAGTTCTTC; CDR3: CASGLNGNAYNEQFF
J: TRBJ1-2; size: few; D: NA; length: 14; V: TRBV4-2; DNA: TGTGCCAGCAGCCAAGGAGGGGCAGGGCATGGCTACACCTTC; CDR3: CASSQGGAGHGYTF
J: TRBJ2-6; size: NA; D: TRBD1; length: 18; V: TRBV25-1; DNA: TGTGCCAGCAGTTCACAGGGGGTGCAGTCCTCTGGGGCCAACGTCCTGACTTTC; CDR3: CASSSQGVQSSGANVLTF
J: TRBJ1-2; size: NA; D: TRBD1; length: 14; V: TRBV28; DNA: TGTGCCAGCAGTTTGGGGCGACAGGGTGATGGCTACACCTTC; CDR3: CASSLGRQGDGYTF
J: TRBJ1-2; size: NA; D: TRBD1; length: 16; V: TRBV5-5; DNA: TGTGCCAGCAGCTTGTACGTGGGACAGGGGAACTATGGCTACACCTTC; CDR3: CASSLYVGQGNYGYTF
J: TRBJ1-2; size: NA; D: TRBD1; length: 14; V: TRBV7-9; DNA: TGTGCCAGCAGCCCTCGACAGGGTGTCTATGGCTACACCTTC; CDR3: CASSPRQGVYGYTF
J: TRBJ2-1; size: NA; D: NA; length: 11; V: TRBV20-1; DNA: TGCAGTGCTAGAACCTCCAATGAGCAGTTCTTC; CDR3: CSARTSNEQFF
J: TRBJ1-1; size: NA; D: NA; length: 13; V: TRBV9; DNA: TGTGCCAGCAGCGTAGGTCCGGGGATTGAAGCTTTCTTT; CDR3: CASSVGPGIEAFF
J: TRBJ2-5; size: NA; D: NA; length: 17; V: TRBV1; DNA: TGCACCAGCAGCCAAGGTGAGCGGGGAGAGGGACAAGAGACCCAGTACTTC; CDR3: CTSSQGERGEGQETQYF
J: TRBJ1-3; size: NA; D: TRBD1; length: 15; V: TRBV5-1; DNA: TGCGCCAGCAGCTTGGGTGGACAGGGGGAAAACACCATATATTTT; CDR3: CASSLGGQGENTIYF
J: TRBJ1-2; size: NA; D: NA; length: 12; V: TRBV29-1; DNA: TGCAGCGGCCTCCGGGGCGACTATGGCTACACCTTC; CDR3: CSGLRGDYGYTF
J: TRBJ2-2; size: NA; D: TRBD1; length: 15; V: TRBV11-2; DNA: TGTGCCAGCAGCTTAGGAGGGGGCGGCACCGGGGAGCTGTTTTTT; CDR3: CASSLGGGGTGELFF
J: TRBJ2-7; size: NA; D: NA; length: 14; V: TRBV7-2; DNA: TGTGCCAGCAGCTTAGCTCCGGGGCCCTACGAGCAGTACTTC; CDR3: CASSLAPGPYEQYF
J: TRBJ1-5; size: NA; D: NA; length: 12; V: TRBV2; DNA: TGTGCCAGCAGCAGGGTGACACAGCCCCAGCATTTT; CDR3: CASSRVTQPQHF
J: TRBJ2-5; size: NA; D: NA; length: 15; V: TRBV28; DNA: TGTGCCAGCAGTTCACCGGGACCCCTACAAGAGACCCAGTACTTC; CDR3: CASSSPGPLQETQYF
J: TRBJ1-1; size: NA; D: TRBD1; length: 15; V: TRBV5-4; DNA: TGTGCCAGCAGCGCAAAGACAGGGGATAACACTGAAGCTTTCTTT; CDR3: CASSAKTGDNTEAFF
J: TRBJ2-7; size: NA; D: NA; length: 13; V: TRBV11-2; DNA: TGTGCCAGCAGGCTCACAGGGGGGGGCGAGCAGTACTTC; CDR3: CASRLTGGGEQYF
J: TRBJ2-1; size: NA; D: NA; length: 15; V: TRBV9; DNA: TGTGCCAGCAGCGTATCCGGGGGGCCCTACAATGAGCAGTTCTTC; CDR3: CASSVSGGPYNEQFF
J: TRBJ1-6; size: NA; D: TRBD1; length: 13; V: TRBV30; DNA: TGTGCAGAACAGGGGGCGCATAATTCACCCCTCCACTTT; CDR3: CAEQGAHNSPLHF
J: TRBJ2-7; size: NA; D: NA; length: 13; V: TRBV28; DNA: TGTGCCACCTGGGACACAACCACCTACGAGCAGTACTTC; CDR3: CATWDTTTYEQYF
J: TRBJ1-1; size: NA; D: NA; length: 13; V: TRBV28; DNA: TGTGCCAGCACTGTGGCCCGTCACACTGAAGCTTTCTTT; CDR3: CASTVARHTEAFF